Following are 32 T cell receptor beta chains from one sample sequenced in a study of blood T cell repertoires in COVID-19. TCRdb keeps only in-frame clones here, not all; method: immunoSEQ multiplex PCR. The table lists over 130,000 clones, approximately 90% of them singletons. What was sequenced was peripheral blood. Receptor source: a human donor with COVID-19, enrolled during active disease. The donor label of this sample is uncertain.

The rearrangement joins TRBV5-1 to TRBJ1-4, with a tentative D call TRBD1 (5 bases). The germline V gene has CDR1 SGHRS and CDR2 YFSETQ. Between the trimmed V and J ends, which lost 1 base and 8 bases, there was a span of 15 bases. The CDR3 spans 15 residues. Written as DNA, the CDR3 is TGCGCCAGCAGCTTGTCGGCAGGGCCCTTCGAAAAACTGTTTTTT. Residues: CASSLSAGPFEKLFF.

The chain has TRBV24-1 and TRBJ2-5; 8 positions match TRBD1. Germline-derived CDR1 and CDR2 are KGHDR and SFDVKD. This CDR3 is 14 amino acids long. The junction had 9 bases not matched to a gene; V was cut back by 4 bases and J by 9 bases. CDR3 bases: TGTGCCACCAGTGACGCCGGGACAGGAGATTCCCAGTACTTC. Protein product: CATSDAGTGDSQYF.

The rearrangement uses TRBV5-1 and TRBJ2-5, with 8 positions matching TRBD2. The CDR3 consists of 14 residues. Germline V lookup: CDR1 SGHRS, CDR2 YFSETQ. The V segment lost 4 bases and the J segment 3 bases; nucleotides outside the gene matches: 5. The chain's CDR3 is CASSPGGVEETQYF. CDR3 sequence (DNA): TGCGCCAGCAGCCCCGGGGGGGTTGAAGAGACCCAGTACTTC.

The genes are TRBV19 and TRBJ2-5; 7 bases agree with TRBD2. There are 15 residues in the CDR3. V shed 5 bases and J 5 bases; nucleotides not matched to a gene: 11. Per germline, CDR1 LNHDA and CDR2 SQIVND (reference sequence). CDR3 residues: CASSPLAEGAETQYF. In DNA, the CDR3 is TGTGCCAGTAGTCCCCTAGCGGAAGGTGCGGAGACCCAGTACTTC.

This clone was seen at least ten times. The rearrangement joins TRBV6-5 to TRBJ1-4; the D gene is possibly TRBD1 (6 bases). From germline, CDR1 is MNHEY and CDR2 SVGAGI. The ends were cut back, 4 bases at V and 7 bases at J, with 13 bases in the middle. The CDR3 length is 14 residues. Here the CDR3 reads CASSLQGDFEKLFF. DNA of the CDR3: TGTGCCAGCAGTTTACAGGGAGATTTTGAAAAACTGTTTTTT.

The rearrangement uses TRBV6-5 and TRBJ1-2; tentatively, D is TRBD1 (5 bases). V gave up 4 bases and J gave up 5 bases, with 8 bases separating them. Germline V gene data show CDR1 as MNHEY and CDR2 as SVGAGI. This CDR3 spans 12 amino acids. The CDR3 DNA follows: TGTGCCAGCAGTTCCCAGGGATATGGCTACACCTTC. Protein: CASSSQGYGYTF.

In this sample, this clone turned up a few times. V and J are TRBV5-4 and TRBJ1-6; D might be TRBD1 (5 bases). The CDR3 totals 14 residues. The V gene lost 1 base and the J gene lost 9 bases, with 11 bases spanning the gap. Looked up from germline, CDR1 is SGHNT and CDR2 is YYREEE (reference sequence). CDR3 region: CASSLNRSPSPLHF. CDR3 DNA: TGTGCCAGCAGCTTGAACAGGAGCCCTTCACCCCTCCACTTT.

J is TRBJ2-5 and V is TRBV5-6, with 14 bases matching TRBD2. Germline V gene data show CDR1 as SGHDT and CDR2 as YYEEEE. The CDR3 loop spans 16 amino acids. The V gene end was trimmed by 4 bases and the J gene end by 3 bases; junction bases not matched to a gene: 5. CDR3 sequence reads: CASSPPGLAGEETQYF. The DNA of the CDR3 is TGTGCCAGCAGCCCCCCGGGACTAGCGGGGGAAGAGACCCAGTACTTC.

The CDR3 protein is CASITDSPYGYTF. Here the CDR3 DNA reads TGTGCCAGCATCACCGACAGTCCCTATGGCTACACCTTC. This chain uses TRBV7-9 with TRBJ1-2, with a weak D call TRBD1 (5 bases). V lost 7 bases to trimming and J lost 4 bases, with 13 bases between them. Germline loops: CDR1 SEHNR, CDR2 FQNEAQ (reference sequence). This CDR3 spans 13 amino acids.

The chain combines TRBV3-1 (or the pseudogene TRBV3-2) with TRBJ1-2, with a possible D match to TRBD1 (6 bases). The CDR3 consists of 16 residues. The germline gives CDR1 LGHDT, CDR2 YNNKEL (reference sequence). With 0 bases removed from V and 4 bases from J, the gap between germline ends came to 15 bases. CDR3 bases: TGTGCCAGCAGCCAAGATCGGGGGGGCTCGGGCTATGGCTACACCTTC. It codes for CASSQDRGGSGYGYTF.

The gene calls are TRBV5-1 and TRBJ2-2, with D unresolved. CDR1 and CDR2 (germline): SGHRS, YFSETQ. CDR3 length: 14 amino acids. The V gene lost 1 base and the J gene lost 5 bases, with 9 bases spanning the gap. This chain's CDR3 is CASSLRLQTGELFF. In nucleotides, the CDR3 is TGCGCCAGCAGCTTGAGACTGCAAACCGGGGAGCTGTTTTTT. Looking up the rest from reference TRBV5-1 and TRBJ2-2 gives the full variable domain: KAGVTQTPRYLIKTRGQQVTLSCSPISGHRSVSWYQQTPGQGLQFLFEYFSETQRNKGNFPGRFSGRQFSNSRSEMNVSTLELGDSALYLCASSLRLQTGELFFGEGSRLTVL.

The chain recombines TRBV7-9 with TRBJ2-5, with D perhaps matching TRBD1 (5 bases). Deletions cut 5 bases from V and 2 bases from J, with 18 bases between. The length of the CDR3 is 16 residues. Germline-derived CDR1 and CDR2 are SEHNR and FQNEAQ (reference sequence). This chain's CDR3 is CASSPTRGEQQETQYF. The CDR3 nucleotides are TGTGCCAGCAGCCCCACAAGGGGCGAGCAACAAGAGACCCAGTACTTC.

A single count supports this clone. The V call is TRBV7-9, the J call TRBJ1-5; 8 bases line up with TRBD1. The ends lost 2 bases at V and 0 bases at J; junction bases unmatched: 9. The length of the CDR3 is 18 residues. From germline, CDR1 is SEHNR and CDR2 FQNEAQ (reference sequence). CDR3: CASSLWVDRAYSNQPQHF. The CDR3 nucleotides read TGTGCCAGCAGCTTATGGGTGGACAGGGCCTATAGCAATCAGCCCCAGCATTTT.

The gene calls are TRBV7-9 and TRBJ2-1; 10 bases line up with TRBD1. After removal of 5 bases from V and 0 bases from J, the junction contained 7 bases not matched to a gene. This CDR3 is built from 17 residues. CDR1 SEHNR and CDR2 FQNEAQ come from the germline V gene (reference sequence). The CDR3 reads CASSGGTGVSSYNEQFF. CDR3 coding DNA: TGTGCCAGCAGCGGAGGGACAGGGGTTAGCTCCTACAATGAGCAGTTCTTC.

V gene TRBV4-2 combines with J gene TRBJ1-1, with a tentative D call TRBD1 (6 bases). V was cut by 4 bases and J by 3 bases, with 15 bases left in between. This CDR3 comprises 15 residues. In germline, CDR1 is LGHNA, CDR2 YNFKEQ. CDR3 loop: CASSPSGGADTEAFF. In DNA form, the CDR3 reads TGTGCCAGCAGCCCGTCGGGGGGCGCGGACACTGAAGCTTTCTTT.

The chain combines TRBV28 with TRBJ1-2; D remains unclear. The CDR3 loop spans 17 amino acids. CDR1 is MDHEN and CDR2 is SYDVKM in the germline V gene. V lost 4 bases to trimming and J lost 0 bases, with 18 bases between them. CDR3 in DNA: TGTGCCAGCAGTTCCGCCCTGGGGAGGCCTGCTAACTATGGCTACACCTTC. It encodes CASSSALGRPANYGYTF.

The chain carries TRBV5-4 and TRBJ2-1; 7 bases align to TRBD1. CDR1 is SGHNT, CDR2 YYREEE, per germline (reference sequence). The CDR3 consists of 14 residues. V trimming: 4 bases; J trimming: 4 bases; junction bases outside the gene matches: 5. The CDR3 sequence is CASSNGQAYNEQFF. Here the CDR3 DNA reads TGTGCCAGCAGCAACGGACAGGCGTACAATGAGCAGTTCTTC.

The genes are TRBV7-3 and TRBJ2-5; possible D gene TRBD2, 6 bases. This CDR3 has 14 residues. Germline CDR1 reads SGHTA; CDR2 reads FQGTGA. The V end lost 2 bases, the J end lost 1 base, and 8 bases lay between the germline ends. CDR3 sequence (DNA): TGTGCCAGCAGCTTATGGGGAGGCCAAGAGACCCAGTACTTC. This codes for CASSLWGGQETQYF.

V is TRBV29-1 and J is TRBJ2-7; D gene unclear. The germline gives CDR1 SQVTM, CDR2 ANQGSEA. This CDR3 spans 13 amino acids. The germline V and J ends were trimmed by 7 bases and 2 bases, with 15 bases remaining between them. The CDR3 spells CSARSARTYEQYF. The CDR3 DNA is TGCAGCGCTCGATCAGCTAGAACCTACGAGCAGTACTTC.

This rearrangement joins TRBV27 to TRBJ2-7; D unresolved. The ends were cut back, 6 bases at V and 0 bases at J, with 21 bases in the middle. Germline CDR1 MNHEY, CDR2 SMNVEV (reference sequence). CDR3 length equals 17 residues. DNA of the CDR3: TGTGCCAGCAGCAAACGGGTGACTTCTGAGGCCTCCTACGAGCAGTACTTC. It specifies CASSKRVTSEASYEQYF.

This rearrangement joins TRBV6-5 to TRBJ1-6, with 9 bases identical to TRBD1. CDR3 length: 15 residues. V lost 6 bases, J lost 9 bases, and 9 bases stayed unmatched. The germline gives CDR1 MNHEY, CDR2 SVGAGI. CDR3 amino acids: CASSRDRARISPLHF. As DNA, the CDR3 is TGTGCCAGCAGCCGGGACAGGGCCCGGATTTCACCCCTCCACTTT.

The CDR3 spells CASSRNRATGELFF. The CDR3 DNA sequence: TGTGCCAGCAGCCGCAACAGGGCGACCGGGGAGCTGTTTTTT. The chain uses TRBV3-1 (or the pseudogene TRBV3-2) and TRBJ2-2; TRBD1 might be the D (6 bases). V gave up 4 bases and J gave up 5 bases, with 11 bases separating them. The CDR3 has 14 residues. Germline V gene sequence: CDR1 LGHDT, CDR2 YNNKEL (reference sequence).

This clone was detected only once. The chain couples TRBV6-5 to TRBJ1-2; 7 bases agree with TRBD1. V was pared by 6 bases and J by 6 bases, with 7 bases of the junction left unmatched. The germline V gene has CDR1 MNHEY and CDR2 SVGAGI. The CDR3 is made up of 13 amino acids. CDR3 loop: CASSFLGGNGYTF. In DNA, the CDR3 is TGTGCCAGCAGCTTCTTAGGGGGCAATGGCTACACCTTC.

For this clone: Other DNA sequences in the same sample also yield this CDR3. The V call is TRBV4-1, the J call TRBJ1-5; a possible D gene is TRBD1 (5 bases). The germline V gene has CDR1 MGHRA and CDR2 YSYEKL. Trimming left V 3 bases short and J 0 bases short, with 12 bases between. The CDR3 runs 16 residues. The CDR3 nucleotides are TGCGCCAGCAGCCAGACCTCCGGGGGTAGCAATCAGCCCCAGCATTTT. Its protein product is CASSQTSGGSNQPQHF.

The J gene is TRBJ1-1, the V gene TRBV6-5, with D perhaps TRBD1 (6 bases). The V end lost 7 bases, the J end lost 4 bases, and 16 bases lay between the germline ends. This CDR3 is 14 amino acids long. Per the germline V gene, CDR1 is MNHEY and CDR2 is SVGAGI. The CDR3 sequence: CASIRAGEGTEAFF. The CDR3 bases are TGTGCCAGCATTAGAGCAGGGGAGGGCACTGAAGCTTTCTTT.

The chain uses TRBV6-2 or TRBV6-3 and TRBJ2-3, with TRBD1 matching 8 bases. Germline CDR1 MNHEY, CDR2 SVGEGT. V was pared by 4 bases and J by 2 bases, with 2 bases of the junction left unmatched. This CDR3 is 14 amino acids long. The CDR3 bases are TGTGCCAGCAGTTCCAGGGGGCTCACAGATACGCAGTATTTT. This encodes CASSSRGLTDTQYF.

V gene TRBV9 combines with J gene TRBJ2-7, with D possibly TRBD1 on 6 matching bases. The V and J ends lost 2 bases and 7 bases respectively, with 16 bases between them. The CDR3 sequence is 14 residues long. Germline V CDR1 and CDR2: SGDLS, YYNGEE. CDR3 sequence reads: CASSVGNTGNEQYF. Here the CDR3 DNA reads TGTGCCAGCAGCGTGGGAAATACAGGGAATGAGCAGTACTTC.

The chain is built from TRBV11-1 and TRBJ2-3; TRBD1 matches at 8 bases. J lost 6 bases, V lost 7 bases, and 9 bases had no gene match. The CDR3 consists of 14 residues. The germline CDR1 and CDR2 sequences are SGHAT and FQDESV (reference sequence). The DNA for the CDR3 is TGTGCCAGCATTTCTGGACAGGGCGCCGATACGCAGTATTTT. Translating it yields CASISGQGADTQYF.

Only a few counts were recorded for this clone. This chain uses TRBV5-1 with TRBJ1-3; D is uncertain. The CDR3 contains 15 residues. Trimming cost V 3 bases and J 0 bases, with 10 bases left between them. Germline V CDR1 and CDR2: SGHRS, YFSETQ. Here the CDR3 reads CASSSDSYSGNTIYF. DNA for the CDR3: TGCGCCAGCAGCTCCGACTCCTACTCTGGAAACACCATATATTTT.

V is TRBV20-1 and J is TRBJ2-7; no definite D call. The CDR3 is 11 residues long. V lost 5 bases, J lost 1 base, and 6 bases lay in between. The germline gives CDR1 DFQATT, CDR2 SNEGSKA (reference sequence). The CDR3 region has the DNA TGCAGTGCTCTGCGTTCCTACGAGCAGTACTTC. Encoded protein: CSALRSYEQYF.

This clone has only a few counts. The CDR3 reads CASSQDRRTGNSPLHF. For the CDR3, the DNA is TGCGCCAGCAGCCAAGATCGACGGACAGGGAACTCACCCCTCCACTTT. The chain couples TRBV4-1 to TRBJ1-6; 8 bases line up with TRBD1. This CDR3 has 16 amino acids. V was pared by 0 bases and J by 10 bases, with 8 bases of the junction left unmatched. Germline CDR1 and CDR2: MGHRA and YSYEKL.

This rearrangement joins TRBV5-6 to TRBJ2-1; the D is unclear. Trimming took off 2 bases at V and 7 bases at J, with 10 bases between the two ends. Germline-derived CDR1 and CDR2 are SGHDT and YYEEEE. The CDR3 consists of 13 residues. CDR3 nucleotides: TGTGCCAGCAGCTTAGGCGGTTGGAATGAGCAGTTCTTC. Amino acid sequence: CASSLGGWNEQFF.